The T cell receptor (beta chain) under discussion was sequenced for a study of blood T cell repertoires in COVID-19. Study summary: There were acute and convalescent COVID-19 samples, and they came from the United States, Italy and Spain. Sample material is recorded as cDNA or gDNA derived from T cells, B-cell-depleted T cells, or PBMCs.

Original processing methods: Estimation of nucleated cell counts was performed using reference gene primer amplification. The repertoire was sequenced with immunoSEQ multiplex PCR; TCRdb's copy has only in-frame clones and lacks some. From that table come the V and J calls and clone size; the DNA was used to work out D and trimming. The table lists about 210,000 clones, about 90% of them singletons. Germline-derived CDR1 and CDR2 are SGHKS and YYEKEE (reference sequence). This CDR3 is 14 amino acids long. Losses at the gene ends were 3 bases for V and 2 bases for J; bases not matched to a gene: 3. The specimen sequenced was peripheral blood. The receptor's source is a man aged 18 to 29 with active or convalescent COVID-19. The J gene is TRBJ2-7, the V gene TRBV5-5, with 9 bases that match TRBD1. The CDR3 DNA is TGTGCCAGCAGCTGGGGGACAGGGACCTACGAGCAGTACTTC. Its protein product is CASSWGTGTYEQYF.